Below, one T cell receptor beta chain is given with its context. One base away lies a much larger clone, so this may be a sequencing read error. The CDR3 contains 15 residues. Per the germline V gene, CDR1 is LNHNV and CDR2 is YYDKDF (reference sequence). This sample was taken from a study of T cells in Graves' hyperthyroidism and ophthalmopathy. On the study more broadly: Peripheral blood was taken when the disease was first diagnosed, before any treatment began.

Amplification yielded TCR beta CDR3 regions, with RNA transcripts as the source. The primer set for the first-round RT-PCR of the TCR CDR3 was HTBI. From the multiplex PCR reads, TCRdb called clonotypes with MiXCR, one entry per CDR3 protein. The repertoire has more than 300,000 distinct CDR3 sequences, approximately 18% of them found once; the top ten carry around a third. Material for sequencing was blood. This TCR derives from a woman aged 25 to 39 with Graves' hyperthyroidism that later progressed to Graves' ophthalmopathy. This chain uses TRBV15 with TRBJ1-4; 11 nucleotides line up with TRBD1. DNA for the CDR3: TGTGCCACCAGCACCGGGACAGGGGGTAATGAAAAACTGCTTTTT. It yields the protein CATSTGTGGNEKLLF.